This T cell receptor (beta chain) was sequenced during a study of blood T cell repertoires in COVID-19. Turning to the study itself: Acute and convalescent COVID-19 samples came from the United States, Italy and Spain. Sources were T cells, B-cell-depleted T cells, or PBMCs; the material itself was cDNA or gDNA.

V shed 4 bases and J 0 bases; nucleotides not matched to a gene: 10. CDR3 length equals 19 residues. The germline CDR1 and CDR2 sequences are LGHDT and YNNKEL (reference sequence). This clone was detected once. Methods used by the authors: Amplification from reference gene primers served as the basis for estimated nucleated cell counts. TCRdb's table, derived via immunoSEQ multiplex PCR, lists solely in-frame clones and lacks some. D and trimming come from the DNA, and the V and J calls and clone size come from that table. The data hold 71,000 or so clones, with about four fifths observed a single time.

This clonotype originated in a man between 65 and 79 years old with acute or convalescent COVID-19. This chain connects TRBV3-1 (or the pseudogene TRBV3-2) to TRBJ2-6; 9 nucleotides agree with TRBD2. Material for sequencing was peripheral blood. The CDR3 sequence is CASSPRGRGGLSGANVLTF. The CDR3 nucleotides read TGTGCCAGCAGCCCCCGCGGGCGGGGGGGACTCTCTGGGGCCAACGTCCTGACTTTC.